The rows below give T cell receptor beta chains drawn from one sample of a study of identical twins. One entry per CDR3 protein results from TCRdb running MiXCR on the 5' RACE reads. The repertoire consists of roughly 250,000 distinct CDR3 sequences, with about 7% occurring once and the leading ten covering roughly 3.7%. These same data were also listed under a study on yellow fever vaccine responses in identical twins.

Sequencing was carried out using memory (CD45RO+) T cells sorted from blood. The receptors shown here come from a woman aged 18-30 years in good health. Each CDR3 is given without its conserved first and last residue. D genes are given only for firm matches. Where a row states a size, it is once, few, many or the class of an expanded clone; other rows omit it.

v_call,clone_size,d_call,cdr3_aa
TRBV6-1,-,-,ASTRVGFFNEQF
TRBV20-1,few,TRBD1,SARRGQFSGTQY
TRBV20-1,many,TRBD2,SAGPSGSYNEQF
TRBV7-2,few,-,ASSGKGLSSGANVLT
TRBV3-1,few,-,ASSQGHDSNQPQH
TRBV5-1,many,-,ASSLASSGHLEQF
TRBV10-3,many,-,AISERSQGMAF
TRBV28,many,-,ASSSEGWGRGTEAF
TRBV7-8,-,TRBD2,ASSLVGGSGELF
TRBV5-1,many,-,ASSFVQGIDGYT
TRBV15,many,TRBD1,ATSTLGQGGTEAF
TRBV7-6,many,TRBD1,ASTGTGVSETQY
TRBV5-1,many,-,ASSLVGASNQPQH
TRBV15,few,-,ATSRDRGLTGELF
TRBV7-9,many,TRBD1,ASSSNRGHGTQY
TRBV7-3,many,-,ASSPGTTNTGELF
TRBV7-3,few,-,ASSLTSGPRGNEQF
TRBV7-9,few,TRBD2,ASSPPTSGRAIGELF
TRBV12-3/TRBV12-4,-,TRBD1,ASSWTGKNQPQH
TRBV7-2,many,-,ASSSWGDPNYGYT
TRBV11-2,-,-,ASSRPAGTEAF
TRBV10-1,-,-,ASSESTGSYNEQF
TRBV25-1,few,-,ASTPGSGPYNEQF